The 20 T cell receptor beta chains below were found in one sample sequenced in a study of T cell responses to AZD1222 COVID-19 vaccine. Only in-frame clones appear in the TCRdb table, and some are missing; sequencing was by immunoSEQ multiplex PCR. The sample carries under 200,000 clones, about nine tenths recorded once. Sequences were derived from peripheral blood, sampled on day 0 of AZD1222 vaccination. Receptors were obtained from an adult in good health.

The chain recombines TRBV3-1 (or the pseudogene TRBV3-2) with TRBJ2-7; D not resolved. V lost 0 bases, J lost 5 bases, and 11 bases lay in between. Germline values: CDR1 LGHDT, CDR2 YNNKEL (reference sequence). The CDR3 length is 14 residues. CDR3 bases: TGTGCCAGCAGCCAAGAGGTCTGGGGAAACGAGCAGTACTTC. Its translation is CASSQEVWGNEQYF.

A word on this clone: This specimen includes other DNA sequences encoding the same CDR3. This chain connects TRBV5-1 to TRBJ1-1; D uncertain. Trimming removed 0 bases at V and 2 bases at J, with 5 bases between. This CDR3 has 13 residues. Germline values: CDR1 SGHRS, CDR2 YFSETQ. This chain's CDR3 is CASSLDRNTEAFF. The DNA for the CDR3 is TGCGCCAGCAGCTTGGACAGAAACACTGAAGCTTTCTTT.

J is TRBJ2-1 and V is TRBV24-1; D gene uncertain. Germline V CDR1 and CDR2: KGHDR, SFDVKD. This CDR3 has 12 amino acids. V was cut by 1 base and J by 9 bases, with 6 bases left in between. The CDR3 is CATSDFVGEQFF. The CDR3 nucleotides are TGTGCCACCAGTGATTTCGTTGGTGAGCAGTTCTTC.

This chain connects TRBV19 to TRBJ1-1; D remains ambiguous. The CDR3 is 10 amino acids. The V and J ends lost 10 bases and 4 bases respectively, with 7 bases between them. The germline gives CDR1 LNHDA, CDR2 SQIVND (reference sequence). The CDR3 coding sequence is TGTGCCACCCTTGGCACTGAAGCTTTCTTT. Protein product: CATLGTEAFF. Filled out from reference TRBV19 and TRBJ1-1, the complete variable domain reads DGGITQSPKYLFRKEGQNVTLSCEQNLNHDAMYWYRQDPGQGLRLIYYSQIVNDFQKGDIAEGYSVSREKKESFPLTVTSAQKNPTAFYLCATLGTEAFFGQGTRLTVV.

The J gene is TRBJ1-5, the V gene TRBV4-2; D perhaps matches TRBD1 (5 bases). CDR1 and CDR2 (germline): LGHNA, YNFKEQ. The CDR3 extends over 15 amino acids. The V end lost 0 bases, the J end lost 4 bases, and 10 bases lay between the germline ends. DNA for the CDR3: TGTGCCAGCAGCCAAGATCGACAGATAAATCAGCCCCAGCATTTT. The encoded protein is CASSQDRQINQPQHF.

In its sample, this clone was seen a few times. The chain has TRBV4-2 and TRBJ2-3; TRBD1 is a possible D gene (6 bases). The germline V gene encodes CDR1 LGHNA and CDR2 YNFKEQ. V lost 2 bases to trimming and J lost 8 bases, with 8 bases between them. There are 12 residues in the CDR3. The CDR3 DNA reads as TGTGCCAGCAGCCAAAAAGGGGGTACGCAGTATTTT. Translated, it gives CASSQKGGTQYF.

This clone was detected only once. V is TRBV19 and J is TRBJ1-5; D not resolved. The CDR3 runs 16 residues. CDR1 is LNHDA and CDR2 is SQIVND in the germline V gene (reference sequence). Deletions cut 1 base from V and 5 bases from J, with 15 bases between. In nucleotides, the CDR3 is TGTGCCAGTAGTATAGGGGCGCGACAACGGGATCAGCCCCAGCATTTT. Encoded protein: CASSIGARQRDQPQHF.

This clone was picked up one time. J is TRBJ1-6 and V is TRBV6-5; D uncertain. V lost 5 bases and J lost 5, with 13 bases in between. The CDR3 loop spans 15 amino acids. CDR1 is MNHEY and CDR2 is SVGAGI in the germline V gene. The CDR3 sequence is CASSRASLDNSPLHF. CDR3 DNA sequence: TGTGCCAGCAGTAGGGCAAGTCTCGATAATTCACCCCTCCACTTT.

The chain uses TRBV14 and TRBJ2-7; 8 nucleotides line up with TRBD2. Germline CDR1 is SGHDN and CDR2 is FVKESK. V trimming: 0 bases; J trimming: 5 bases; junction bases outside the gene matches: 15. The CDR3 totals 18 residues. CDR3 nucleotide sequence: TGTGCCAGCAGCCAAGAGTCCCTGATCAGCGGGAGTAGGAACGAGCAGTACTTC. Amino acid sequence: CASSQESLISGSRNEQYF.

The chain uses TRBV10-1 and TRBJ2-6, with 8 nucleotides matching TRBD1. V gave up 6 bases and J gave up 4 bases; unmatched junction bases: 11. In germline, CDR1 is WNHNN, CDR2 SYGVQD (reference sequence). This CDR3 comprises 17 residues. The CDR3 protein is CASRRTGNFDGANVLTF. CDR3 in DNA: TGCGCCAGCAGAAGGACAGGGAACTTCGACGGGGCCAACGTCCTGACTTTC.

The V and J genes are TRBV7-2 and TRBJ2-3, with D possibly TRBD2 on 6 matching bases. V dropped 4 bases and J dropped 7 bases, with 15 bases sitting between them. CDR3 length: 14 amino acids. Germline CDR1 is SGHTA and CDR2 is FQGNSA. The CDR3 loop reads CASSSGTGGNTQYF. The CDR3 coding sequence is TGTGCCAGCAGCTCCGGGACTGGAGGGAATACGCAGTATTTT. Filled out from reference TRBV7-2 and TRBJ2-3, the complete variable domain reads GAGVSQSPSNKVTEKGKDVELRCDPISGHTALYWYRQSLGQGLEFLIYFQGNSAPDKSGLPSDRFSAERTGGSVSTLTIQRTQQEDSAVYLCASSSGTGGNTQYFGPGTRLTVL.

This chain uses TRBV3-1 (or the pseudogene TRBV3-2) with TRBJ1-1; D unresolved. CDR3 length equals 11 residues. CDR1 and CDR2 (germline): LGHDT, YNNKEL (reference sequence). With 2 bases removed from V and 7 bases from J, the gap between germline ends came to 5 bases. The CDR3 region has the DNA TGTGCCAGCAGCCAACTTAGTGAAGCTTTCTTT. Translating it yields CASSQLSEAFF.

This chain joins TRBV6-2 or TRBV6-3 and TRBJ1-1; D remains ambiguous. Germline V gives CDR1 MNHEY, CDR2 SVGEGT. This CDR3 has 15 amino acids. With 6 bases removed from V and 5 bases from J, the gap between germline ends came to 19 bases. CDR3 protein: CASSHLLEVWTEAFF. Here the CDR3 DNA reads TGTGCCAGCAGCCACCTCTTAGAGGTCTGGACTGAAGCTTTCTTT.

The chain couples TRBV7-8 to TRBJ1-5; 9 bases agree with TRBD1. After removal of 0 bases from V and 7 bases from J, the junction contained 10 bases not matched to a gene. CDR3 length equals 17 residues. The germline CDR1 and CDR2 sequences are SGHVS and FQNEAQ. The CDR3 is CASSLARDRGRGQPQHF. The CDR3 DNA sequence: TGTGCCAGCAGCTTAGCACGAGACAGGGGGAGGGGGCAGCCCCAGCATTTT.

The gene calls are TRBV15 and TRBJ1-2, with 7 bases lining up with TRBD1. The CDR3 contains 16 residues. With 4 bases clipped from V and 2 bases from J, the junction kept 10 bases outside the gene matches. CDR1 and CDR2 from the germline V gene are LNHNV and YYDKDF (reference sequence). Written as DNA, the CDR3 is TGTGCCACCAGCAACCCCTACAGGGGTGCCAACTATGGCTACACCTTC. Translated: CATSNPYRGANYGYTF.

The V call is TRBV12-3 or TRBV12-4, the J call TRBJ2-1; 8 bases align to TRBD2. CDR3 length equals 13 residues. V was clipped by 7 bases and J by 10 bases; unmatched bases: 9. The CDR3 DNA reads TGTGCCAGCATGGGTAGCGGGAAGGACGAGCAGTTCTTC. Translation gives CASMGSGKDEQFF.

The chain recombines TRBV5-1 with TRBJ1-5; D is unclear. V lost 4 bases and J 10 bases, leaving 15 bases between the germline ends. The CDR3 consists of 13 residues. Germline assignment: CDR1 SGHRS and CDR2 YFSETQ. CDR3 DNA sequence: TGCGCCAGCAGCGAGTCGCCCGGTGAACCCCAGCATTTT. Amino acid sequence: CASSESPGEPQHF.

The V gene is TRBV10-3, the J gene TRBJ2-5, with D perhaps assigned TRBD1 or TRBD2 (7 bases each). V lost 5 bases to trimming and J lost 4 bases, with 11 bases between them. This CDR3 is built from 13 residues. Germline V gene data show CDR1 as ENHRY and CDR2 as SYGVKD. The CDR3 sequence: CAISPGGGETQYF. CDR3 coding DNA: TGTGCCATCAGTCCAGGGGGGGGAGAGACCCAGTACTTC.

V is TRBV29-1 and J is TRBJ1-2, with a weak D call TRBD1 (6 bases). CDR3 length: 12 amino acids. Trimming removed 7 bases from V and 4 bases from J, with 13 bases in between. CDR1 and CDR2 from the germline V gene are SQVTM and ANQGSEA. The CDR3 loop is CSGYRDGYGYTF. In DNA, the CDR3 is TGCAGCGGATACAGGGATGGCTATGGCTACACCTTC.

A single count supports this clone. J is TRBJ1-5 and V is TRBV6-1; D unresolved. Trimming cost V 2 bases and J 5 bases, with 10 bases left between them. The CDR3 is made up of 14 amino acids. Germline V CDR1 and CDR2: MNHNS, SASEGT. The CDR3: CASSEIPAYQPQHF. CDR3 DNA: TGTGCCAGCAGTGAAATCCCGGCTTATCAGCCCCAGCATTTT.